One T cell receptor (beta chain) is described in this entry. Its antigen is not identified. PCR involved 60 Vbeta and 13 Jbeta primers. Here immunoSEQ multiplex PCR was the method, and the copy in TCRdb shows in-frame clones only, minus some. The table includes approximately 150,000 clones, about 80% detected once. Germline loops: CDR1 MNHNS, CDR2 SASEGT. V shed 6 bases, J shed 3 bases, and the junction held 9 bases outside the gene matches. The CDR3 runs 15 residues. This sample is drawn from a study of cytomegalovirus exposure and HLA in healthy donors. Notes on the study in general: Segments of the TCR beta V type were, in most cases, productive about 87% or about 30% of the time in an earlier analysis. Common viral pathogens (according to a later analysis) appeared linked to several of the most significant clusters.

The chain combines TRBV6-1 with TRBJ2-3; 7 positions match TRBD2. The source is a man in his thirties or forties in good health and CMV-seropositive. Sequencing was done on a sample of PBMCs. The CDR3 reads CASRSGGAGTDTQYF. CDR3 DNA: TGTGCCAGCAGGTCGGGGGGAGCAGGGACAGATACGCAGTATTTT.